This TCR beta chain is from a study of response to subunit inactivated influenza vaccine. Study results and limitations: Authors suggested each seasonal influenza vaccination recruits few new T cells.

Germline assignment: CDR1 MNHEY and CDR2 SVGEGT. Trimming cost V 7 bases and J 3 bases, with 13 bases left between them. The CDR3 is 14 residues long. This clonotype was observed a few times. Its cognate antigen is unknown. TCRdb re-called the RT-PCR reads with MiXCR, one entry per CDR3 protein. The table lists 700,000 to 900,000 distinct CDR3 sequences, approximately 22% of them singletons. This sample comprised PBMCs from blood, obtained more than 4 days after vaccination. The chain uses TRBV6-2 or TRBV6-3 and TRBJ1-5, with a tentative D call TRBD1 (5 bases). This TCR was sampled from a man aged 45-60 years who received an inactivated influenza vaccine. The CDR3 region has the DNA TGTGCCAGCAAATTCGGGGACGTCAATCAGCCCCAGCATTTT. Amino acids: CASKFGDVNQPQHF.